A selection of T cell receptor beta chains follows, all from one sample in a study of blood T cell repertoires in COVID-19. Produced via immunoSEQ multiplex PCR; TCRdb's table is partial and in-frame only. The repertoire holds over 150,000 clones, 85% to 90% seen once, with 2% to 2.5% in the top ten. Sequencing was carried out using peripheral blood. The source is a man aged 50 or older who had recovered from COVID-19. Each CDR3 is given with its conserved first and last residue. The D gene is left open where the match is weak. A row's size may be missing; if present it is once, few, many or a size class.

CASSLVGGVGFSTDTQYF	TGTGCCAGCAGCTTAGTAGGGGGAGTTGGCTTTAGCACAGATACGCAGTATTTT	NA	NA	TRBJ2-3	TRBV7-8
CASTSGTWNGYTF	TGTGCCAGCACCTCAGGAACCTGGAATGGCTACACCTTC	NA	NA	TRBJ1-2	TRBV7-9
CASSQDTGFGKDTQYF	TGTGCCAGCAGCCAAGATACGGGGTTTGGGAAGGATACGCAGTATTTT	NA	NA	TRBJ2-3	TRBV3-1/TRBV3-2
CASSLGTSGGQETQYF	TGTGCCAGCAGCCTCGGGACTAGCGGGGGCCAAGAGACCCAGTACTTC	TRBD2	NA	TRBJ2-5	TRBV11-2
CAGQGLNPYEQYF	TGTGCCGGACAGGGACTCAACCCCTACGAGCAGTACTTC	TRBD1	NA	TRBJ2-7	TRBV30
CASTWGGRGGGYTF	TGTGCCAGTACCTGGGGGGGGCGAGGCGGTGGCTACACCTTC	NA	few	TRBJ1-2	TRBV19
CASSLVLAGAAGELFF	TGTGCCAGCAGCTTGGTACTAGCGGGAGCTGCCGGGGAGCTGTTTTTT	TRBD2	NA	TRBJ2-2	TRBV5-6
CASTWTGVYEQYF	TGTGCCAGCACTTGGACAGGGGTCTACGAGCAGTACTTC	TRBD1	NA	TRBJ2-7	TRBV25-1
CASSLYQAGNTIYF	TGTGCCAGCAGCTTATACCAGGCCGGAAACACCATATATTTT	NA	NA	TRBJ1-3	TRBV7-9
CASSQSPVNTIYF	TGTGCCAGCAGCCAATCCCCAGTAAACACCATATATTTT	NA	NA	TRBJ1-3	TRBV28
CSVERWNTEAFF	TGCAGCGTTGAGCGTTGGAACACTGAAGCTTTCTTT	NA	NA	TRBJ1-1	TRBV29-1
CASSDDRGSEAFF	TGTGCCAGCAGTGATGACAGGGGCTCTGAAGCTTTCTTT	TRBD1	NA	TRBJ1-1	TRBV12-3/TRBV12-4
CASTSGGSTQETQYF	TGTGCCAGCACCTCTGGCGGGAGCACCCAAGAGACCCAGTACTTC	TRBD2	NA	TRBJ2-5	TRBV5-4
CASSLGQNQGAYEQYF	TGTGCCAGCAGCCTCGGACAAAACCAAGGGGCCTACGAGCAGTACTTC	NA	NA	TRBJ2-7	TRBV11-2
CASSFPGTETQYF	TGTGCCAGCAGCTTCCCGGGAACTGAGACCCAGTACTTC	NA	NA	TRBJ2-5	TRBV5-5
CASSQYRSYEQYF	TGTGCCAGCAGCCAATACCGGAGCTACGAGCAGTACTTC	NA	NA	TRBJ2-7	TRBV14
CASGGAGNQPQHF	TGTGCCAGCGGGGGCGCGGGCAATCAGCCCCAGCATTTT	NA	NA	TRBJ1-5	TRBV2
CASTRKTGADTQYF	TGTGCCAGCACGAGGAAGACAGGGGCAGATACGCAGTATTTT	TRBD1	NA	TRBJ2-3	TRBV27
CASSGQGDSNQPQHF	TGTGCCAGCAGTGGACAGGGCGATAGCAATCAGCCCCAGCATTTT	TRBD1	NA	TRBJ1-5	TRBV25-1
CASSQEVLAGPEQYF	TGCGCCAGCAGCCAAGAGGTCCTAGCGGGACCCGAGCAGTACTTC	TRBD2	NA	TRBJ2-7	TRBV4-1
CASSSGLAGERDEQYF	TGTGCCAGCAGCTCCGGACTAGCGGGGGAGCGAGACGAGCAGTACTTC	TRBD2	NA	TRBJ2-7	TRBV7-2
CASSYSAGGTYGYTF	TGTGCCAGCAGTTACTCCGCAGGGGGAACCTATGGCTACACCTTC	TRBD1	once	TRBJ1-2	TRBV6-5
CASSPNAEQHYEQYF	TGTGCCAGCAGCCCTAATGCGGAGCAACACTACGAGCAGTACTTC	NA	NA	TRBJ2-7	TRBV7-2
CSASLSSYEQYF	TGCAGTGCTAGTTTGAGTTCCTACGAGCAGTACTTC	NA	NA	TRBJ2-7	TRBV20-1
CASKGRVGTEAFF	TGTGCCAGCAAAGGCAGGGTAGGAACTGAAGCTTTCTTT	NA	few	TRBJ1-1	TRBV28
CASSPPTVNTEAFF	TGTGCCAGCAGCCCCCCGACAGTGAACACTGAAGCTTTCTTT	NA	NA	TRBJ1-1	TRBV3-1/TRBV3-2
CASSLLAGGLTGELFF	TGTGCCAGCAGCCTCCTGGCGGGGGGTCTCACCGGGGAGCTGTTTTTT	TRBD2	NA	TRBJ2-2	TRBV7-2
CASRGIDRGGTEAFF	TGTGCCAGTAGGGGAATAGACAGGGGTGGGACTGAAGCTTTCTTT	TRBD1	NA	TRBJ1-1	TRBV19
CASSQGPGSYEQYF	TGTGCCAGCAGCCAAGGTCCGGGTTCCTACGAGCAGTACTTC	NA	NA	TRBJ2-7	TRBV4-2
CASSPPTGTDTQYF	TGTGCCAGCAGTCCACCTACAGGGACAGATACGCAGTATTTT	NA	NA	TRBJ2-3	TRBV6-5
CATSELGQTPDTQYF	TGTGCCACCAGTGAACTGGGACAGACCCCAGATACGCAGTATTTT	TRBD1	NA	TRBJ2-3	TRBV24-1
CASSDKTSGIKTQYF	TGTGCCAGCAGTGATAAGACTAGCGGGATAAAGACCCAGTACTTC	TRBD2	NA	TRBJ2-5	TRBV2
CASSGEPRGQGATTEAFF	TGTGCCAGCAGCGGGGAACCCAGGGGACAGGGGGCTACCACTGAAGCTTTCTTT	TRBD1	NA	TRBJ1-1	TRBV5-4
CASNAGQGVSTIYF	TGTGCCAGCAATGCGGGGCAGGGAGTGAGCACCATATATTTT	NA	NA	TRBJ1-3	TRBV6-1
CASRSTGQRYGYTF	TGTGCCAGCAGGTCGACAGGTCAGAGGTATGGCTACACCTTC	NA	NA	TRBJ1-2	TRBV27
CASSRTRGASTDTQYF	TGTGCCAGCAGCCGTACGCGGGGGGCTAGCACAGATACGCAGTATTTT	TRBD2	NA	TRBJ2-3	TRBV2
CASSFAGSYEQYF	TGTGCCAGCAGCTTCGCAGGATCCTACGAGCAGTACTTC	NA	NA	TRBJ2-7	TRBV7-9
CASSLVGLEQYF	TGTGCCAGCAGTTTAGTTGGGCTCGAGCAGTACTTC	NA	NA	TRBJ2-7	TRBV12-3/TRBV12-4
CASSQSAGQSSTPLHF	TGTGCCAGCAGCCAATCGGCGGGACAGTCGTCGACACCCCTCCACTTT	TRBD1	few	TRBJ1-6	TRBV3-1/TRBV3-2
CASSPGTANTEAFF	TGTGCCAGCAGCCCCGGGACAGCGAACACTGAAGCTTTCTTT	TRBD1	NA	TRBJ1-1	TRBV6-4
CASNSGDSGNTIYF	TGTGCCAGCAATAGCGGAGACTCTGGAAACACCATATATTTT	NA	NA	TRBJ1-3	TRBV2
CASSTGGHGYTF	TGCGCCAGCAGTACAGGGGGCCATGGCTACACCTTC	TRBD1	few	TRBJ1-2	TRBV5-1
CASSSGQGRETQYF	TGTGCCAGCAGCTCTGGACAGGGCCGAGAGACCCAGTACTTC	TRBD1	NA	TRBJ2-5	TRBV9
CASSPRSSGADTQYF	TGTGCCAGCAGCCCCCGTAGCAGTGGCGCAGATACGCAGTATTTT	NA	NA	TRBJ2-3	TRBV7-2